Listed below are T cell receptor beta chains from one sample, sequenced in a study of T-cell reconstitution after alpha-beta-depleted transplantation in children. Via MiXCR, TCRdb re-called the PCR reads, giving one row per CDR3 protein. The sample has around 600,000 distinct CDR3 sequences; over 9.5% are singletons. Source: PBMCs from the stem cell graft donor, taken from the stem cell graft. Receptor source: a human donor who donated a stem cell graft to a child with acute myeloid leukemia. The CDR3 runs from the conserved cysteine through the conserved F or W. The D gene is left open where the match is weak. Clone size is shown for a subset of rows, as once, few, many or a class of expanded clone.

v_call: TRBV4-2
clone_size: NA
j_call: TRBJ2-2
d_call: NA
cdr3_aa: CASSQEDVGSLVTGELFF
cdr3_nt: TGTGCCAGCAGCCAAGAGGACGTGGGGTCACTAGTTACCGGGGAGCTGTTTTTT

v_call: TRBV18
clone_size: few
j_call: TRBJ2-6
d_call: NA
cdr3_aa: CASSTGAPGANVLTF
cdr3_nt: TGTGCCAGCTCAACAGGAGCTCCCGGGGCCAACGTCCTGACTTTC

v_call: TRBV20-1
clone_size: few
j_call: TRBJ2-5
d_call: TRBD2
cdr3_aa: CSAAGLAGGLGETQYF
cdr3_nt: TGCAGTGCTGCGGGACTAGCGGGAGGTTTGGGGGAGACCCAGTACTTC

v_call: TRBV29-1
clone_size: few
j_call: TRBJ2-1
d_call: NA
cdr3_aa: CSVVKQRYNEQFF
cdr3_nt: TGCAGCGTAGTAAAGCAGCGATACAATGAGCAGTTCTTC

v_call: TRBV20-1
clone_size: many
j_call: TRBJ2-3
d_call: NA
cdr3_aa: CSARDWQGRDTQYF
cdr3_nt: TGCAGTGCTAGAGATTGGCAGGGGCGGGATACGCAGTATTTT

v_call: TRBV7-9
clone_size: many
j_call: TRBJ2-1
d_call: TRBD2
cdr3_aa: CASSPLPGLAELDYNEQFF
cdr3_nt: TGTGCCAGCAGCCCCCTGCCGGGACTAGCGGAGCTTGACTACAATGAGCAGTTCTTC

v_call: TRBV20-1
clone_size: few
j_call: TRBJ2-2
d_call: TRBD2
cdr3_aa: CSASGLAGLNTGELFF
cdr3_nt: TGCAGTGCTTCCGGACTAGCGGGGCTCAACACCGGGGAGCTGTTTTTT

v_call: TRBV20-1
clone_size: few
j_call: TRBJ1-5
d_call: NA
cdr3_aa: CSAPSTDSNQPQHF
cdr3_nt: TGCAGTGCTCCCTCGACAGATAGCAATCAGCCCCAGCATTTT

v_call: TRBV7-2
clone_size: few
j_call: TRBJ1-1
d_call: TRBD1
cdr3_aa: CASRDTGGVMNTEAFF
cdr3_nt: TGTGCCAGCAGGGACACAGGGGGCGTCATGAACACTGAAGCTTTCTTT

v_call: TRBV7-2
clone_size: NA
j_call: TRBJ1-1
d_call: TRBD1
cdr3_aa: CASSLMGQGDTEAFF
cdr3_nt: TGTGCCAGCAGCTTAATGGGACAGGGGGACACTGAAGCTTTCTTT

v_call: TRBV11-1
clone_size: NA
j_call: TRBJ2-6
d_call: NA
cdr3_aa: CASTHRAPRANVLTF
cdr3_nt: TGTGCCAGCACCCACAGGGCGCCCCGGGCCAACGTCCTGACTTTC

v_call: TRBV12-3/TRBV12-4
clone_size: NA
j_call: TRBJ2-2
d_call: NA
cdr3_aa: CASVGRDLNTGELFF
cdr3_nt: TGTGCCAGTGTTGGCCGGGACTTAAACACCGGGGAGCTGTTTTTT

v_call: TRBV28
clone_size: few
j_call: TRBJ1-1
d_call: NA
cdr3_aa: CASSPLRGGSMNTEAFF
cdr3_nt: TGTGCCAGCAGTCCCTTACGAGGAGGGAGCATGAACACTGAAGCTTTCTTT

v_call: TRBV5-1
clone_size: NA
j_call: TRBJ2-5
d_call: NA
cdr3_aa: CASSLASAEETQYF
cdr3_nt: TGCGCCAGCAGCTTGGCCTCGGCGGAGGAGACCCAGTACTTC

v_call: TRBV6-1
clone_size: few
j_call: TRBJ1-1
d_call: NA
cdr3_aa: CASSFTPDVTEAFF
cdr3_nt: TGTGCCAGCAGCTTCACCCCTGATGTCACTGAAGCTTTCTTT

v_call: TRBV19
clone_size: NA
j_call: TRBJ2-7
d_call: NA
cdr3_aa: CASSMGRDPYEQYF
cdr3_nt: TGTGCCAGTAGTATGGGCAGGGATCCCTACGAGCAGTACTTC

v_call: TRBV20-1
clone_size: NA
j_call: TRBJ2-3
d_call: TRBD2
cdr3_aa: CSASPPLAGADTQYF
cdr3_nt: TGCAGTGCTAGCCCCCCACTAGCGGGCGCAGATACGCAGTATTTT

v_call: TRBV20-1
clone_size: many
j_call: TRBJ2-3
d_call: NA
cdr3_aa: CSARDEPSWDTQYF
cdr3_nt: TGCAGTGCTAGAGATGAACCTAGTTGGGATACGCAGTATTTT

v_call: TRBV5-1
clone_size: few
j_call: TRBJ2-2
d_call: NA
cdr3_aa: CASSSASSVAGELFF
cdr3_nt: TGCGCCAGCAGCTCCGCCTCTAGCGTCGCCGGGGAGCTGTTTTTT